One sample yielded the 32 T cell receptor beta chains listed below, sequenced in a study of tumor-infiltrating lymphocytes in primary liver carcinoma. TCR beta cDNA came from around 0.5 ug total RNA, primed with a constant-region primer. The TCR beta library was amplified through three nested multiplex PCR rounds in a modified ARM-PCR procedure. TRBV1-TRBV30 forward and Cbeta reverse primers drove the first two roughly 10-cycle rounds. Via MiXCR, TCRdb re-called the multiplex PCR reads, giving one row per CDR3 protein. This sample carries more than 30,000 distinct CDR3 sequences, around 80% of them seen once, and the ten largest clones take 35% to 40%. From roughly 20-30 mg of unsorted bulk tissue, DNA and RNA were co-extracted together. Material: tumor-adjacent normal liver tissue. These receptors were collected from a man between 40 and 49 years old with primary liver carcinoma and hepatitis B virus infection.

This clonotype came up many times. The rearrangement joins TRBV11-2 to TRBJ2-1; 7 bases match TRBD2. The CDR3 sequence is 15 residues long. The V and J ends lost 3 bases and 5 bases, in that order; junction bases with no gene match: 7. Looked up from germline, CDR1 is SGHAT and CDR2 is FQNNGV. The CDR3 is CASSFSGPLDNEQFF. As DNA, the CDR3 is TGTGCCAGCAGCTTTAGCGGGCCACTCGACAATGAGCAGTTCTTC.

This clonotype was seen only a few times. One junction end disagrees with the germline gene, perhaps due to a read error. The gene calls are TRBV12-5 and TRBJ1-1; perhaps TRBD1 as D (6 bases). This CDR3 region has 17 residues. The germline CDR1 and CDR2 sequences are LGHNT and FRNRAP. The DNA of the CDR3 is TGTTCTAGTGGTTTGCCTAAAAACCGGGACAAAGACACTGAAGCCTTCTTT. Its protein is CSSGLPKNRDKDTEAFF. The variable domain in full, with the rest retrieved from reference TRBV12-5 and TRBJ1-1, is DARVTQTPRHKVTEMGQEVTMRCQPILGHNTVFWYRQTMMQGLELLAYFRNRAPLDDSGMPKDRFSAEMPDATLATLKIQPSEPRDSAVYFCSSGLPKNRDKDTEAFFGQGTRLTVV.

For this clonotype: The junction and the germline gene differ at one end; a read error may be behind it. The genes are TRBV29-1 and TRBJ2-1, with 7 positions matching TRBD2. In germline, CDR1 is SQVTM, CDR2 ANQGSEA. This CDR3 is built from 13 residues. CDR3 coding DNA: TGCAGCTCTCACGGGGGAGGGAAGAATGAGCAGCTCTTC. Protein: CSSHGGGKNEQLF.

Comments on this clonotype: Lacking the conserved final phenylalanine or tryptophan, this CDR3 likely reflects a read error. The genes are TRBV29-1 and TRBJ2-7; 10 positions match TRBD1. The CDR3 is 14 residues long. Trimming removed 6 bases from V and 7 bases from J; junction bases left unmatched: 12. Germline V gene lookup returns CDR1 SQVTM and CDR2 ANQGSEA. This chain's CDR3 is CSVELSGQGTEQYS. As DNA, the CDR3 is TGCAGCGTGGAACTTTCGGGACAGGGGACTGAGCAGTACTCC.

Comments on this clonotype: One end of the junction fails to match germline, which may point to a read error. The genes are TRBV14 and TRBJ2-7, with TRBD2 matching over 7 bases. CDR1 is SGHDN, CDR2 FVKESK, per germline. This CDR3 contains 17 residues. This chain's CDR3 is CSSSHDPPGVAGDEQYF. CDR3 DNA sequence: TGTTCCAGCAGCCACGATCCACCGGGAGTAGCGGGCGACGAGCAGTACTTC.

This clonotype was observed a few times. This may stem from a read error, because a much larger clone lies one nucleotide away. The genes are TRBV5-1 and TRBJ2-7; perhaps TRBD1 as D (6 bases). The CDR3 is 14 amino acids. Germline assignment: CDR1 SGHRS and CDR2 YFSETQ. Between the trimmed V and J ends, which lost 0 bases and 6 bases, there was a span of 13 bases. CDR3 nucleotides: TGCGCCAGCAGCTTGGTACTCGGGACACTCGAGCAGTACTTC. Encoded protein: CASSLVLGTLEQYF.

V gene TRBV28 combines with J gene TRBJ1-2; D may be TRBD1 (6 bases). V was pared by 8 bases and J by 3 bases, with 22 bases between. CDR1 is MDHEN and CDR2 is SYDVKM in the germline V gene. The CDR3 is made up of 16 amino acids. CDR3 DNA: TGTGCCAGCGGGGGGACATTCAGAGAACCAGACTATGGCTACACCTTC. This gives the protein CASGGTFREPDYGYTF.

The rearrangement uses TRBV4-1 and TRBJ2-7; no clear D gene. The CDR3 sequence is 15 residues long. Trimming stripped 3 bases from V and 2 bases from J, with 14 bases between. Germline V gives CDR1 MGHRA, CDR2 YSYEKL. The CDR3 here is CASSHDWSNTYEQYF. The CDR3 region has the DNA TGCGCCAGCAGCCACGATTGGAGCAATACCTACGAGCAGTACTTC.

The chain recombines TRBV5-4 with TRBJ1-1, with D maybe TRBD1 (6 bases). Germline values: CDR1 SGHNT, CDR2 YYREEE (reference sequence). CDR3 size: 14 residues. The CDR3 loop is CTSSLKGGTTEAFF. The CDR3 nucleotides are TGTACTAGCAGCTTGAAAGGGGGGACCACTGAAGCTTTCTTT.

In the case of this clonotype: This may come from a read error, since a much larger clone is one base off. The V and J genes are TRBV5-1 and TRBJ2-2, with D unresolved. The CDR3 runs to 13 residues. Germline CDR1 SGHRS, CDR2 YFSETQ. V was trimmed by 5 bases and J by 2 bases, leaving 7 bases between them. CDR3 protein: CASRRANTGELFF. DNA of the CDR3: TGCGCCAGCAGACGCGCTAACACCGGGGAGCTGTTTTTT.

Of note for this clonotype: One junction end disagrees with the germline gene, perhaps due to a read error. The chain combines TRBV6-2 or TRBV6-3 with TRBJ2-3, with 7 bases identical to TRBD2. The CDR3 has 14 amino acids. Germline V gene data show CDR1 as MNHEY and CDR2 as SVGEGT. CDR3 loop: CASSYSTSTDMQYF. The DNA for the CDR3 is TGTGCCAGCAGTTACTCGACTAGCACTGATATGCAGTATTTT.

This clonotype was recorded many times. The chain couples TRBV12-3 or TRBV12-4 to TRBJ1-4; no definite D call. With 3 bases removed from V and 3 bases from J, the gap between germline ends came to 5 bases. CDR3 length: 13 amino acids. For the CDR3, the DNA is TGTGCCAGCAGTTTCTTCCCTAATGAAAAACTGTTTTTT. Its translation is CASSFFPNEKLFF.

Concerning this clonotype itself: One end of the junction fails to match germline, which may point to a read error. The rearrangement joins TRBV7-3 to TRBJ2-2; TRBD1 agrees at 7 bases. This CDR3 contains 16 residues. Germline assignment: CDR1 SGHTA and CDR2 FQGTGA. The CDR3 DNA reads TGTACCAGCAGCTCTCCCGACAGGGAGAGCACCGGGGAGCTGTTTTTT. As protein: CTSSSPDRESTGELFF.

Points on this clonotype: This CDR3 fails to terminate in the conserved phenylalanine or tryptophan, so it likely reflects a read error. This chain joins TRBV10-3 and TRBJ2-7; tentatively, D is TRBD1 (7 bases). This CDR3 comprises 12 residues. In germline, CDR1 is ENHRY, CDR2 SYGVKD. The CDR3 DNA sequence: TGTGCCATCGGGCCAGGGGGGTACGAACAGTACTAC. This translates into CAIGPGGYEQYY.

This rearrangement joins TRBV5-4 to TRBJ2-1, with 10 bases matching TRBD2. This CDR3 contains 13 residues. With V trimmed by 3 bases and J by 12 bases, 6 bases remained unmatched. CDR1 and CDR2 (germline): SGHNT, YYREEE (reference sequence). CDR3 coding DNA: TGTGCCAGCAGCTCGGACCTAGCGGGAGTGCAGTTCTTC. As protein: CASSSDLAGVQFF.

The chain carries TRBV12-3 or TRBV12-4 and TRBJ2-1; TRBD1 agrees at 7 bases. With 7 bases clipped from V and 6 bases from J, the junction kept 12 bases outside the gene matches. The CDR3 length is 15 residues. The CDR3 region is CASTGSGQPCNEQFF. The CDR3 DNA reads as TGTGCCAGCACGGGGTCGGGACAGCCATGCAATGAGCAGTTCTTC.

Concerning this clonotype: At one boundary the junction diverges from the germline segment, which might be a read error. This chain's CDR3 is CVSSLRLAGSSSETQYF. CDR3 nucleotides: TGTGTCAGCAGCTTAAGACTAGCGGGTAGCTCGAGCGAGACCCAGTACTTC. The chain is built from TRBV11-2 and TRBJ2-5; the match to TRBD2 covers 10 bases. The CDR3 runs to 17 residues. Per the germline V gene, CDR1 is SGHAT and CDR2 is FQNNGV.

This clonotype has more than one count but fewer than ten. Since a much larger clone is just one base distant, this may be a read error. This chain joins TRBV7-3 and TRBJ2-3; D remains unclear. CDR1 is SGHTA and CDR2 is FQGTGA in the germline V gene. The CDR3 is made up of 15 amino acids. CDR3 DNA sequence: TGTGCCAGCAGCTTAACGGGTGCAAACGTAGATATGCAGTATTTT. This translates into CASSLTGANVDMQYF.

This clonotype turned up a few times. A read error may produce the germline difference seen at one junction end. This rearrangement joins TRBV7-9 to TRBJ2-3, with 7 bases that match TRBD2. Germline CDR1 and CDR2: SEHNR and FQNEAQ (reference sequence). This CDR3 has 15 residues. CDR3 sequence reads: CASSPLAAGNDMQYF. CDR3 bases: TGTGCCAGCAGCCCACTGGCAGCGGGAAATGATATGCAGTATTTT.

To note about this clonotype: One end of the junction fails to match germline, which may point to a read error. This CDR3 reads CASSYRVNTGERFF. The CDR3 DNA reads TGTGCCAGCAGCTACAGGGTCAACACCGGGGAGCGGTTTTTT. The V call is TRBV7-8, the J call TRBJ2-2; D perhaps matches TRBD1 (6 bases). The CDR3 extends over 14 amino acids. Germline CDR1 SGHVS, CDR2 FQNEAQ.

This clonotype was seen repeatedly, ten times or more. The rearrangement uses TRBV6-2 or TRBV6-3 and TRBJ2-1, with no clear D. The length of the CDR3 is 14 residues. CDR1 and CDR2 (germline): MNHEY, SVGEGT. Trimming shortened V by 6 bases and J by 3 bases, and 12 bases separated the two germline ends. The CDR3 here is CASSLQGFYNEQFF. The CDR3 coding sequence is TGTGCCAGCAGCTTGCAAGGGTTCTACAATGAGCAGTTCTTC.

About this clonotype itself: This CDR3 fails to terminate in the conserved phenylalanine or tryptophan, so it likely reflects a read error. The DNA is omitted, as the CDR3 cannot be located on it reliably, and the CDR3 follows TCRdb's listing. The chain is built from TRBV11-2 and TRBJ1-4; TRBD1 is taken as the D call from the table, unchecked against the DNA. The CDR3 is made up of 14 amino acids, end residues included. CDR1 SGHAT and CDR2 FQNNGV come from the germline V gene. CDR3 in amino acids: CASSLDLGGLRLLL.

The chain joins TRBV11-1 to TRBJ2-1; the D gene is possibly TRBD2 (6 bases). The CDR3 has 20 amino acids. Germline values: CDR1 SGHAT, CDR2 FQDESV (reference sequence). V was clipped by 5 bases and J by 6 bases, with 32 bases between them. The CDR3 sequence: CASSIGKTCGVSRFGNEQFF. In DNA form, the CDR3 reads TGTGCCAGCAGCATTGGAAAGACTTGCGGGGTCTCACGGTTCGGCAATGAGCAGTTCTTC.

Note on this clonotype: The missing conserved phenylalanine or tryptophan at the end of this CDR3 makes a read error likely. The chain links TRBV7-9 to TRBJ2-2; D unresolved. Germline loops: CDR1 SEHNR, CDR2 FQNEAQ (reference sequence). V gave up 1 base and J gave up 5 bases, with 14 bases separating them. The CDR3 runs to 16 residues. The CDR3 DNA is TGTGCCAGCAGCTTAGTTCCTCAGGCTTGGACCGGGGAGCTGTTTTCT. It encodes CASSLVPQAWTGELFS.

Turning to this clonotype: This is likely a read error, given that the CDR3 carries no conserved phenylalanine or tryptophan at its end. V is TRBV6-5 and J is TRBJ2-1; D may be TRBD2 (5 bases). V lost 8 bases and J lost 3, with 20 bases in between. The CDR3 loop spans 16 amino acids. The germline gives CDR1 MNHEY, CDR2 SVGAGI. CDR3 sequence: CASCSKRAEIYNEQFS. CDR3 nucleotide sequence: TGTGCCAGCTGTTCGAAGCGAGCGGAGATCTACAATGAGCAGTTCTCC.

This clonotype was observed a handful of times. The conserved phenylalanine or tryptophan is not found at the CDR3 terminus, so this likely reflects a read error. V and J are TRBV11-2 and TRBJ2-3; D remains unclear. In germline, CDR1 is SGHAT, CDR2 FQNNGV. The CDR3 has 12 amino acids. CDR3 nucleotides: TGTGCCAGCAGTTTAGAGTCAGATACGCAGTATTTG. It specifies CASSLESDTQYL.

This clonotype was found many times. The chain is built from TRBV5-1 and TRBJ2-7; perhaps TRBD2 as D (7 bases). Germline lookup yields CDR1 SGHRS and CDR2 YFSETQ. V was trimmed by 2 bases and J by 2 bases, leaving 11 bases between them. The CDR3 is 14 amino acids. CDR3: CASSFGGQAYEQYF. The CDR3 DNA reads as TGCGCCAGCAGCTTCGGGGGGCAGGCCTACGAGCAGTACTTC.

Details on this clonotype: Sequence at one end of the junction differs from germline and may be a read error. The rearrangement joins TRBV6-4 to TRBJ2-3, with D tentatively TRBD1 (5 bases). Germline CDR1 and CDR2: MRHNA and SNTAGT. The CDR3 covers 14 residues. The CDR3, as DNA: TGTACCAGCAGTGGGGCAGGGATCACAGATACGCAGTATTTT. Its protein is CTSSGAGITDTQYF.

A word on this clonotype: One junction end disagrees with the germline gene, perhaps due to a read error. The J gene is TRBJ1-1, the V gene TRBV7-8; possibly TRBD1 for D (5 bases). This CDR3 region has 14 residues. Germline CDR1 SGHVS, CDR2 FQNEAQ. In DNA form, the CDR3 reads TGTGCAAGCAGCTTCCGGGGCCTGAACACTGAAGTTTTCTTT. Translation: CASSFRGLNTEVFF.

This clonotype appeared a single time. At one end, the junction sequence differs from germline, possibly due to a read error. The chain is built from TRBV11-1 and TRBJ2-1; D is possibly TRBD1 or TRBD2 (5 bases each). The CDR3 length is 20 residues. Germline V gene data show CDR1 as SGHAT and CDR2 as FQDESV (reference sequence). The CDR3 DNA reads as TGTGCCAGTAGTATAGGAAAGACTATCGGGGCCTCACGGTTCGGCAATGAGCAGTCCTTC. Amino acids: CASSIGKTIGASRFGNEQSF. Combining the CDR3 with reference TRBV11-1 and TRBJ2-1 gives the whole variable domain EAEVAQSPRYKITEKSQAVAFWCDPISGHATLYWYRQILGQGPELLVQFQDESVVDDSQLPKDRFSAERLKGVDSTLKIQPAELGDSAMYLCASSIGKTIGASRFGNEQSFGPGTRLTVL.

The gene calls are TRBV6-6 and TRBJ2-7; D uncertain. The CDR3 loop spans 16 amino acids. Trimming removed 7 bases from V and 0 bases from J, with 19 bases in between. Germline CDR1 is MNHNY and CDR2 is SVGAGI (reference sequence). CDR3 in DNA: TGTGCCAGCAATCATTCCCTTGGACGCAGCTCCTACGAGCAGTACTTC. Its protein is CASNHSLGRSSYEQYF.

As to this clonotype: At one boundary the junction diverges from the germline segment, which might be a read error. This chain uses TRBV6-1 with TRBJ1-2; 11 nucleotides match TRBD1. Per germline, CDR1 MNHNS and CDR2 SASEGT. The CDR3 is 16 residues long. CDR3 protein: CASSPRTGGNPYDYTF. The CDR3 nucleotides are TGTGCCAGCAGTCCCCGGACAGGGGGCAATCCCTATGACTACACCTTC.